The 13 T cell receptor beta chains below come from one sample, sequenced in a study of early T cells in non-severe SARS-CoV-2 infection. One entry per CDR3 protein results from TCRdb running MiXCR on the 5' RACE reads. The sample contains around 46,000 distinct CDR3 sequences, more than 4.5% of which appear only once. Sequences were derived from whole blood, sampled at baseline. Receptors were obtained from an adult who was a healthcare worker with PCR-confirmed SARS-CoV-2 infection or an uninfected control (not recorded which).

The J gene is TRBJ2-3, the V gene TRBV6-5; tentative D call: TRBD2 (6 bases). Germline assignment: CDR1 MNHEY and CDR2 SVGAGI. There are 14 residues in the CDR3. Deletions cut 4 bases from V and 4 bases from J, with 12 bases between. CDR3 amino acids: CASSSGLAADTQYF. For the CDR3, the DNA is TGTGCCAGCAGTTCGGGACTGGCGGCAGATACGCAGTATTTT.

A few counts support this clonotype. The chain has TRBV30 and TRBJ2-7; D tentatively reads TRBD1 or TRBD2 (7 bases each). There are 14 residues in the CDR3. V was pared by 2 bases and J by 5 bases, with 16 bases between. Per germline, CDR1 GTSNPN and CDR2 SVGIG (reference sequence). The CDR3 protein is CAWSSGRGGNEQYF. In nucleotides, the CDR3 is TGTGCCTGGAGTTCCGGCAGGGGGGGAAACGAGCAGTACTTC.

The V gene is TRBV2, the J gene TRBJ2-2, with a weak D call TRBD1 (5 bases). V gave up 4 bases and J gave up 3 bases, with 12 bases separating them. The CDR3 is 15 residues long. Germline V gene data show CDR1 as SNHLY and CDR2 as FYNNEI. The CDR3 DNA reads as TGTGCCAGCAGTGTGGGGCCACCGGACACCGGGGAGCTGTTTTTT. It is translated as CASSVGPPDTGELFF.

This clonotype was counted between two and nine times. V usage is TRBV7-9 and J usage is TRBJ2-7, with D unclear. With 5 bases removed from V and 2 bases from J, the gap between germline ends came to 19 bases. CDR3 size: 16 residues. CDR1 and CDR2 from the germline V gene are SEHNR and FQNEAQ (reference sequence). CDR3 nucleotide sequence: TGTGCCAGCAGCCCCCCCTCCCCATCCCTGACCTACGAGCAGTACTTC. It translates to CASSPPSPSLTYEQYF.

There are many counts of this clonotype. The gene calls are TRBV20-1 and TRBJ2-3; TRBD2 matches at 7 bases. CDR1 and CDR2 (germline): DFQATT, SNEGSKA (reference sequence). The CDR3 is 13 residues long. V lost 6 bases and J lost 1; bases outside the gene matches: 4. CDR3 nucleotides: TGCAGTGCCACTACTAGCGGCACAGATACGCAGTATTTT. This sequence encodes CSATTSGTDTQYF.

This clonotype was detected a few times. The CDR3 region has the DNA TGTGCCAGTACCCCCCTAGCGGGAGCTTACAATGAGCAGTTCTTC. Translated, it gives CASTPLAGAYNEQFF. The chain couples TRBV19 to TRBJ2-1; TRBD2 matches 10 bases. Germline V gene data show CDR1 as LNHDA and CDR2 as SQIVND (reference sequence). This CDR3 region has 15 residues. Trimming removed 7 bases from V and 4 bases from J; junction bases left unmatched: 7.

This clonotype has a count of ten or more. The rearrangement links TRBV20-1 to TRBJ2-1; TRBD2 matches at 8 bases. Germline values: CDR1 DFQATT, CDR2 SNEGSKA (reference sequence). The CDR3 extends over 15 amino acids. V shed 0 bases and J 8 bases; nucleotides not matched to a gene: 9. This CDR3 is CSARDVRTSSHEQFF. DNA of the CDR3: TGCAGTGCTAGAGATGTTAGGACTAGCAGCCATGAGCAGTTCTTC.

The J gene is TRBJ2-2, the V gene TRBV6-4; TRBD2 is a possible D gene (6 bases). Germline values: CDR1 MRHNA, CDR2 SNTAGT. The V end was cut by 0 bases, the J end by 3 bases, with 8 bases between. This CDR3 region has 15 residues. CDR3 residues: CASSDSTGDTGELFF. CDR3 DNA sequence: TGTGCCAGCAGTGACTCGACGGGGGACACCGGGGAGCTGTTTTTT.

This clonotype was recorded many times. The chain combines TRBV10-3 with TRBJ2-7, with 9 bases lining up with TRBD2. The CDR3 consists of 14 residues. From germline, CDR1 is ENHRY and CDR2 SYGVKD. The J segment lost 0 bases and the V segment lost 11 bases, leaving 8 bases of the junction unmatched. CDR3 DNA sequence: TGTGCCTTCCGTTCTAGCGGGAACTCCTACGAGCAGTACTTC. Translated: CAFRSSGNSYEQYF.

This sequence joins TRBV9 and TRBJ1-6; D uncertain. Germline CDR1 and CDR2: SGDLS and YYNGEE. The CDR3 runs 13 residues. The V end was cut by 4 bases, the J end by 8 bases, with 10 bases between. The CDR3 sequence: CASSPGPDSPLHF. Here the CDR3 DNA reads TGTGCCAGCAGCCCAGGACCGGATTCACCCCTCCACTTT.

This clonotype occurred many times. The chain joins TRBV7-9 to TRBJ2-2, with D tentatively TRBD2 (6 bases). V lost 5 bases, J lost 5 bases, and 15 bases lay in between. This CDR3 is built from 15 residues. The V gene's germline CDR1 is SEHNR and CDR2 FQNEAQ (reference sequence). Here the CDR3 DNA reads TGTGCCAGCAGCCAAGGGCGGGGCTTGACCGGGGAGCTGTTTTTT. Encoded protein: CASSQGRGLTGELFF.

This clonotype was seen ten or more times. The chain uses TRBV30 and TRBJ2-3; D ambiguous. CDR1 and CDR2 from the germline V gene are GTSNPN and SVGIG (reference sequence). The CDR3 is 12 amino acids. Trimming pared 1 base from V and 4 bases from J, leaving 6 bases between. The CDR3 is CAWSGSADTQYF. As DNA, the CDR3 is TGTGCCTGGAGTGGTTCGGCAGATACGCAGTATTTT. Full variable domain (missing parts from reference TRBV30 and TRBJ2-3): SQTIHQWPATLVQPVGSPLSLECTVEGTSNPNLYWYRQAAGRGLQLLFYSVGIGQISSEVPQNLSASRPQDRQFILSSKKLLLSDSGFYLCAWSGSADTQYFGPGTRLTVL.

This clonotype has at least ten counts. The CDR3 DNA reads as TGTGCCAGCAGTTTGCAAACTAGCAGGGATGAGCAGTTCTTC. Its protein is CASSLQTSRDEQFF. The V and J genes are TRBV27 and TRBJ2-1; possibly TRBD2 for D (6 bases). Trimming took 3 bases from V and 8 from J, leaving 14 bases between them. The CDR3 runs to 14 residues. Germline V gene data show CDR1 as MNHEY and CDR2 as SMNVEV (reference sequence).